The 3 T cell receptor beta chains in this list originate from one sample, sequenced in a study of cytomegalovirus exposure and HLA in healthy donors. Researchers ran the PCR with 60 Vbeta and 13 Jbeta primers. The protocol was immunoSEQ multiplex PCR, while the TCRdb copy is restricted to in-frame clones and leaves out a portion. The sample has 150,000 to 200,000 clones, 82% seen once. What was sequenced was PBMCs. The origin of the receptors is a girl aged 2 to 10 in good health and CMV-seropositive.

The CDR3 nucleotides are TGTGCCAGCAGTTTTCTTCAAGGGGGGGGCTCCTACACCTTC. This sequence encodes CASSFLQGGGSYTF. The genes are TRBV27 and TRBJ1-2; weak D call: TRBD1 (6 bases). The CDR3 totals 14 residues. V lost 3 bases, J lost 10 bases, and 18 bases lay in between. The V gene's germline CDR1 is MNHEY and CDR2 SMNVEV (reference sequence).

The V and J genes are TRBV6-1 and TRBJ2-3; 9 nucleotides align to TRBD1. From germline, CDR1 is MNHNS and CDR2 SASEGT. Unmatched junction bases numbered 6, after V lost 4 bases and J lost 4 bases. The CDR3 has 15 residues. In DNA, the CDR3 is TGTGCCAGCAGTGTACCGACAGGGGGGGCAGATACGCAGTATTTT. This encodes CASSVPTGGADTQYF.

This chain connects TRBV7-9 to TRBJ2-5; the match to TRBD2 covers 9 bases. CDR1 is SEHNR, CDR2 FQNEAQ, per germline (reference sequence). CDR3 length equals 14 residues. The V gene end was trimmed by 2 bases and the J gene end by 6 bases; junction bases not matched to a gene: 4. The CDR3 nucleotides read TGTGCCAGCAGCTTAAATAGCGGGAGTCAGACCCAGTACTTC. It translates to CASSLNSGSQTQYF.